This T cell receptor (beta chain) emerged from a study of blood T cell repertoires in COVID-19. Turning to the study itself: COVID-19 samples collected from the United States, Italy and Spain covered acute and convalescent phases. T cells, B-cell-depleted T cells, or PBMCs supplied cDNA or gDNA.

In the authors' workflow: Amplified reference gene primers provided the basis for estimating nucleated cell counts. Here immunoSEQ multiplex PCR was the method, and the copy in TCRdb shows in-frame clones only, minus some. V and J calls and clone size are as listed in that table; D and trimming were resolved from the DNA. The sample includes under 200,000 clones, over 75% of them seen just once. The CDR3 covers 17 residues. Between the trimmed V and J ends, which lost 0 bases and 0 bases, there was a span of 13 bases. Per the germline V gene, CDR1 is SGHNT and CDR2 is YYREEE (reference sequence). This receptor was identified in a woman of 80 years or more with acute or convalescent COVID-19. The sequenced sample consisted of peripheral blood. The V call is TRBV5-4, the J call TRBJ2-1, with a tentative D call TRBD2 (6 bases). The CDR3 here is CASSLAPGDSSYNEQFF. The DNA of the CDR3 is TGTGCCAGCAGCTTGGCCCCGGGGGATAGCTCCTACAATGAGCAGTTCTTC.